The clone carrying this T cell receptor beta chain was seen at least ten times. Antigen unknown. This sample is drawn from a study of metastatic and nonmetastatic thyroid tumors. The study, taken as a whole, reports: Reported TCR beta diversity, measured in blood and tumor, was significantly higher for malignant thyroid tumors than for benign nodules.

In the original processing: The distant-metastasis classifier for papillary thyroid cancer was built from CDR3 differences across clinicopathological groups. TCRdb re-analyzed the PCR reads using MiXCR. The V and J calls reflect TCRdb's pipeline rather than the authors' work. Counted here are around 13,000 clones, 20% to 25% occurring once; the ten biggest clones make up 14%. Per germline, CDR1 SGHKS and CDR2 YYEKEE (reference sequence). The J segment lost 5 bases and the V segment lost 4 bases, leaving 3 bases of the junction unmatched. The CDR3 covers 14 residues. Ahead of thyroid surgery, no patient had received treatment of any kind.

The sequence was collected from a female donor with papillary thyroid cancer or a benign thyroid nodule (not recorded which). Some clones in this sample may be carry-over from other donors' samples. The chain links TRBV5-5 to TRBJ1-5, with 10 bases lining up with TRBD1. What was sequenced was adjacent normal tissue. The CDR3 sequence: CASSPGTGDQPQHF. The CDR3 DNA reads TGTGCCAGCAGCCCTGGGACAGGGGATCAGCCCCAGCATTTT.